Listed below are T cell receptor beta chains from one sample, sequenced in a study of cytomegalovirus exposure and HLA in healthy donors. Sequencing was performed with immunoSEQ multiplex PCR; in TCRdb, only in-frame clones are kept and a portion is missing. Of 130,000 or so clones listed, around 67% were seen once; the top ten hold around 4.1%. Sequencing input: PBMCs. Receptors originate from a man aged 18 to 29 in good health and CMV-seropositive. CDR3s include the opening cysteine and the closing phenylalanine or tryptophan. The D gene is left open where the match is weak. Only some rows state a clone size, as once, few, many or a class for expanded clones.

CDR3aa	CDR3nt	v_gene	j_gene	d_gene	abundance
CASSPRGGRRPWYF	TGTGCCAGCAGTCCCAGAGGGGGTAGGCGGCCGTGGTACTTC	TRBV28	TRBJ2-7	-	-
CASSPKRGWGKTDTQYF	TGTGCCAGCAGTCCCAAGAGAGGGTGGGGAAAAACAGATACGCAGTATTTT	TRBV27	TRBJ2-3	-	-
CASSPEVAGREQYF	TGTGCCAGCAGCCCAGAGGTAGCGGGACGCGAGCAGTACTTC	TRBV7-9	TRBJ2-7	TRBD2	-
CASSKRLAGIYNEQFF	TGCGCCAGCAGCAAAAGACTAGCGGGAATATACAATGAGCAGTTCTTC	TRBV5-1	TRBJ2-1	TRBD2	-
CASSPPASGGTDTQYF	TGTGCCAGCAGCCCCCCAGCTAGCGGGGGCACAGATACGCAGTATTTT	TRBV7-9	TRBJ2-3	TRBD2	-
CASSPGTAAFYEQYF	TGTGCCAGCAGCCCAGGGACAGCGGCTTTCTACGAGCAGTACTTC	TRBV7-9	TRBJ2-7	TRBD1	few
CAWQGQGVANEKLFF	TGTGCCTGGCAAGGACAGGGGGTAGCTAATGAAAAACTGTTTTTT	TRBV30	TRBJ1-4	TRBD1	-
CATTGQGAFYSPLHF	TGTGCCACTACGGGACAGGGGGCCTTCTATTCACCCCTCCACTTT	TRBV19	TRBJ1-6	TRBD1	-
CASSFRGQGAETQYF	TGTGCCAGCAGCTTCCGGGGACAGGGCGCGGAGACCCAGTACTTC	TRBV5-6	TRBJ2-5	TRBD1	-
CSVRSDSYGYTF	TGCAGCGTGAGGTCGGACAGCTATGGCTACACCTTC	TRBV29-1	TRBJ1-2	-	-
CASSREGGYTDTQYF	TGTGCCAGCAGTCGTGAGGGGGGGTACACAGATACGCAGTATTTT	TRBV9	TRBJ2-3	-	once
CASSLTGLDQPQHF	TGTGCCAGCAGCCTGACAGGGCTAGATCAGCCCCAGCATTTT	TRBV5-6	TRBJ1-5	TRBD1	once
CASSIGTATDTQYF	TGTGCCAGTAGTATAGGGACAGCAACAGATACGCAGTATTTT	TRBV19	TRBJ2-3	-	-
CASSPRTGLGNTIYF	TGTGCCAGCTCACCACGAACAGGGCTCGGAAACACCATATATTTT	TRBV18	TRBJ1-3	-	-
CASRLFGGFRYEQYF	TGTGCAAGTCGCTTATTCGGGGGTTTTCGCTACGAGCAGTACTTC	TRBV12-2	TRBJ2-7	-	-
CASSQGGTTGELFF	TGCGCCAGCAGTCAGGGGGGAACCACCGGGGAGCTGTTTTTT	TRBV10-1	TRBJ2-2	-	few
CASSDHYGGPQYF	TGTGCCAGCAGCGATCACTACGGGGGGCCCCAGTACTTC	TRBV11-2	TRBJ2-5	-	-
CASSLSGLASYEQYF	TGTGCCAGCAGCTTATCGGGACTGGCCTCCTACGAGCAGTACTTC	TRBV7-9	TRBJ2-7	-	-
CASTSRVVANEKLFF	TGTGCCAGCACCTCGAGAGTGGTTGCTAATGAAAAACTGTTTTTT	TRBV21-1	TRBJ1-4	-	few
CASSLFNTDTQYF	TGTGCCAGCAGCTTGTTCAACACAGATACGCAGTATTTT	TRBV5-4	TRBJ2-3	-	-
CASSWAGTVNTGELFF	TGTGCCAGCAGCTGGGCCGGGACAGTTAACACCGGGGAGCTGTTTTTT	TRBV7-2	TRBJ2-2	TRBD1	-
CASSEAQAIVSNQPQHF	TGCGCCAGCAGTGAGGCTCAGGCTATTGTCAGCAATCAGCCCCAGCATTTT	TRBV10-2	TRBJ1-5	-	-
CASTPAPQTYEQYF	TGTGCCAGCACCCCCGCCCCACAGACCTACGAGCAGTACTTC	TRBV28	TRBJ2-7	-	-
CASSYGGTEQFF	TGTGCCAGCAGTTACGGCGGGACTGAGCAGTTCTTC	TRBV27	TRBJ2-1	-	-
CAIGQGANSYEQYF	TGTGCCATTGGACAGGGGGCTAACTCCTACGAGCAGTACTTC	TRBV10-3	TRBJ2-7	TRBD1	-
CASSQDSGGASYEQYF	TGTGCCAGCAGCCAAGACTCGGGAGGGGCTTCCTACGAGCAGTACTTC	TRBV4-2	TRBJ2-7	TRBD2	-
CASSPTMGGGTEAFF	TGCGCCAGCAGCCCAACGATGGGGGGAGGCACTGAAGCTTTCTTT	TRBV4-3	TRBJ1-1	-	-
CASSKTGGPEHEQFF	TGTGCCAGCAGCAAGACAGGTGGTCCGGAACATGAGCAGTTCTTC	TRBV6-5	TRBJ2-1	-	-
CASSDMFAYNEQFF	TGTGCCAGCAGCGATATGTTCGCCTACAATGAGCAGTTCTTC	TRBV9	TRBJ2-1	-	once